The T cell receptor beta chain under discussion was sequenced for a study of read filtering for tumor transcriptome and immune sequencing. Molecular barcoded adaptors covering alpha/delta and beta/gamma chains were used on 400 ng RNA. TCRdb recomputed calls from the reads with MiXCR, one row per CDR3 protein. The sample holds approximately 57,000 distinct CDR3 sequences; over 9% are singletons and the top ten take roughly 17%. As for this clonotype: Antigen unknown. The CDR3 does not end in the conserved phenylalanine or tryptophan, so this is likely a read error.

This CDR3 has 16 amino acids. Germline V gene data show CDR1 as SEHNR and CDR2 as FQNEAQ (reference sequence). V trimming: 5 bases; J trimming: 0 bases; junction bases outside the gene matches: 9. Study-wide findings and caveats: Sorted CD138-negative bone marrow cells were not purified T cells. Even smaller IR-seq throughput identified most shared clonotypes.

Sampling of bone marrow took place during active disease in every patient. The chain has TRBV7-9 and TRBJ2-7, with 8 bases lining up with TRBD2. The receptor's source is a donor at least 40 years old with multiple myeloma. The sample was a population of CD138-negative cells sorted from bone marrow. In DNA, the CDR3 is TGTGCCAGCAGCAAAGTTATGGGACTAGTCTCCTACGAGCAGTACCTC. Its translation: CASSKVMGLVSYEQYL.